This TCR beta chain derives from a study of cytomegalovirus exposure and HLA in healthy donors. Study conclusions and caveats: A link between a missense DCLRE1C variant and TCR beta V- and J-gene trimming emerged from a later analysis.

As to this clone: Antigen specificity is unknown.

This CDR3 has 17 amino acids. Germline V gene lookup returns CDR1 MNHEY and CDR2 SMNVEV (reference sequence). Unmatched junction bases numbered 11, after V lost 5 bases and J lost 4 bases. PCR involved 60 Vbeta and 13 Jbeta primers. The table came from immunoSEQ multiplex PCR; TCRdb's copy has only in-frame clones and leaves some out. The sample consists of 70,000 to 95,000 clones, 70% to 90% of them appearing once. The V call is TRBV27, the J call TRBJ2-7, with TRBD2 matching over 13 bases. Material: PBMCs. The sequence derives from a woman aged 18-29 years in good health and CMV-seropositive. CDR3 in DNA: TGTGCCAGCAGTACCCTTACTAGCGGGAGGGCCTGGTACGAGCAGTACTTC. It yields the protein CASSTLTSGRAWYEQYF.